This entry lists 17 T cell receptor beta chains sequenced from one sample in a study of blood T cell repertoires in COVID-19. Method: immunoSEQ multiplex PCR; TCRdb's copy keeps in-frame clones and lacks some. The table shows over 200,000 clones, with around 90% occurring only once. Sequencing was done on a sample of PBMCs or T cells enriched from blood (not recorded which). The receptors were sampled from a man aged 30 to 45 who had been exposed to COVID-19.

The chain joins TRBV27 to TRBJ2-7; D may be TRBD2 (6 bases). The CDR3 has 16 residues. V was trimmed by 5 bases and J by 3 bases, leaving 20 bases between them. Per the germline V gene, CDR1 is MNHEY and CDR2 is SMNVEV (reference sequence). CDR3 sequence reads: CASSLRRAGPLYEQYF. The DNA of the CDR3 is TGTGCCAGCAGTCTAAGGAGGGCGGGGCCCCTCTACGAGCAGTACTTC.

Only a few counts were recorded for this clone. The J gene is TRBJ2-3, the V gene TRBV7-6; 12 bases are a match to TRBD2. The V and J ends lost 5 bases and 3 bases, in that order; junction bases with no gene match: 9. The CDR3 is 17 amino acids. Germline CDR1 and CDR2: SGHVS and FNYEAQ. CDR3 in DNA: TGTGCCAGCAGCCCCAGACTAGCGGGGGAGATTACAGATACGCAGTATTTT. As protein: CASSPRLAGEITDTQYF.

The chain carries TRBV7-2 and TRBJ1-5; the match to TRBD1 covers 7 bases. CDR1 and CDR2 (germline): SGHTA, FQGNSA. The V segment lost 4 bases and the J segment 4 bases; nucleotides outside the gene matches: 7. CDR3 size: 15 residues. The CDR3 DNA reads as TGTGCCAGCAGCTACACCCGGGACAGTAATCAGCCCCAGCATTTT. It yields the protein CASSYTRDSNQPQHF.

The chain employs TRBV5-4 and TRBJ2-6, with D possibly TRBD1 on 5 matching bases. V was pared by 0 bases and J by 2 bases, with 9 bases between. There are 16 residues in the CDR3. Germline values: CDR1 SGHNT, CDR2 YYREEE (reference sequence). CDR3 loop: CASSLEGRAGANVLTF. The DNA of the CDR3 is TGTGCCAGCAGCTTGGAGGGCAGGGCTGGGGCCAACGTCCTGACTTTC.

V is TRBV5-1 and J is TRBJ1-2; a weak D match, TRBD1 (6 bases). Germline CDR1 SGHRS, CDR2 YFSETQ. CDR3 length equals 16 residues. Trimming removed 0 bases at V and 3 bases at J, with 15 bases between. CDR3 protein: CASSLGDWAGDYGYTF. DNA for the CDR3: TGCGCCAGCAGCTTGGGTGATTGGGCAGGGGACTATGGCTACACCTTC.

This sequence joins TRBV7-2 and TRBJ2-3, with a weak D call TRBD2 (6 bases). This CDR3 spans 15 amino acids. Germline values: CDR1 SGHTA, CDR2 FQGNSA. Trimming stripped 2 bases from V and 2 bases from J, with 11 bases between. The CDR3 DNA follows: TGTGCCAGCAGCTTAAGTTCGGGGGTCACAGATACGCAGTATTTT. The encoded protein is CASSLSSGVTDTQYF.

This chain's CDR3 is CASSPRFGAETQYF. The CDR3 DNA reads TGTGCCAGCAGCCCCCGGTTCGGAGCGGAGACCCAGTACTTC. The J gene is TRBJ2-5, the V gene TRBV9, with D unclear. CDR1 is SGDLS, CDR2 YYNGEE, per germline. The CDR3 sequence is 14 residues long. The ends were cut back, 4 bases at V and 5 bases at J, with 15 bases in the middle.

The chain recombines TRBV12-3 or TRBV12-4 with TRBJ1-4; no definite D call. V was cut by 3 bases and J by 8 bases, with 10 bases left in between. The CDR3 covers 13 residues. CDR3 DNA: TGTGCCAGCAGTTTGAGTCGGTCGGAAAAACTGTTTTTT. This gives the protein CASSLSRSEKLFF.

This chain connects TRBV5-4 to TRBJ1-1; 8 nucleotides agree with TRBD1. This CDR3 comprises 16 residues. V dropped 0 bases and J dropped 0; count of bases not matched to a gene: 4. Germline lookup yields CDR1 SGHNT and CDR2 YYREEE (reference sequence). CDR3 protein: CASSLGTGGMNTEAFF. The CDR3 nucleotides are TGTGCCAGCAGCTTGGGAACAGGGGGAATGAACACTGAAGCTTTCTTT.

The table lists this clone with a few counts. The chain combines TRBV11-2 with TRBJ1-1, with 7 bases lining up with TRBD1. The CDR3 consists of 17 residues. The germline CDR1 and CDR2 sequences are SGHAT and FQNNGV. V was pared by 2 bases and J by 1 base, with 10 bases of the junction left unmatched. The CDR3 sequence is CASSLPLNRGSNTEAFF. CDR3 DNA sequence: TGTGCCAGCAGCTTACCCCTCAACAGGGGCTCGAACACTGAAGCTTTCTTT.

The genes are TRBV12-3 or TRBV12-4 and TRBJ2-1; TRBD2 aligns across 9 bases. The CDR3 contains 13 residues. Trimming removed 10 bases from V and 6 bases from J; junction bases left unmatched: 7. The CDR3: CATPGLASNEQFF. In nucleotides, the CDR3 is TGTGCCACCCCGGGACTAGCAAGCAATGAGCAGTTCTTC.

This clone was seen more than once but under ten times. The V call is TRBV4-2, the J call TRBJ2-3; TRBD2 matches 15 bases. Germline values: CDR1 LGHNA, CDR2 YNFKEQ. The CDR3 contains 18 residues. Losses at the gene ends were 1 base for V and 4 bases for J; bases not matched to a gene: 6. The CDR3 DNA reads TGTGCCAGCAGCCAAGGGACTAGCGGGGGGGCCGTCCCAGATACGCAGTATTTT. Encoded protein: CASSQGTSGGAVPDTQYF.

The V call is TRBV5-4, the J call TRBJ1-2; D gene uncertain. The V end lost 5 bases, the J end lost 0 bases, and 11 bases lay between the germline ends. Germline values: CDR1 SGHNT, CDR2 YYREEE (reference sequence). The CDR3 sequence is 14 residues long. This chain's CDR3 is CASRQDQANYGYTF. The CDR3, as DNA: TGTGCCAGCAGACAAGATCAAGCTAACTATGGCTACACCTTC.

J is TRBJ2-1 and V is TRBV6-1; the match to TRBD1 covers 8 bases. V gave up 3 bases and J gave up 8 bases; unmatched junction bases: 12. CDR1 MNHNS and CDR2 SASEGT come from the germline V gene. The CDR3 extends over 16 amino acids. The CDR3 sequence: CASSERTGSGGDEQFF. Here the CDR3 DNA reads TGTGCCAGCAGTGAGCGGACAGGGTCAGGGGGAGATGAGCAGTTCTTC.

This chain links TRBV5-1 with TRBJ2-7; 16 nucleotides align to TRBD2. This CDR3 region has 13 residues. V was clipped by 4 bases and J by 12 bases; unmatched bases: 4. Germline CDR1 SGHRS, CDR2 YFSETQ. DNA for the CDR3: TGCGCCAGCAGCCCTGGGACTAGCGGGGGGGCGTACTTC. It specifies CASSPGTSGGAYF.

The rearrangement links TRBV7-3 to TRBJ2-3; tentatively, D is TRBD2 (5 bases). Germline CDR1 is SGHTA and CDR2 is FQGTGA. V lost 6 bases and J lost 5, with 24 bases in between. CDR3 length: 17 amino acids. The CDR3 loop reads CASRFDPGITPVDTQYF. In DNA, the CDR3 is TGTGCCAGCAGATTTGATCCGGGAATTACTCCGGTAGATACGCAGTATTTT.

The chain combines TRBV2 with TRBJ2-6, with 7 bases fitting TRBD1. CDR3 length: 18 residues. The trim removed 7 bases at V and 0 bases at J, leaving 12 bases unmatched. Germline CDR1 and CDR2: SNHLY and FYNNEI. The chain's CDR3 is CASIRTTPGGSGANVLTF. The CDR3 nucleotides read TGTGCCAGCATTCGCACAACACCAGGGGGCTCTGGGGCCAACGTCCTGACTTTC.